The 21 T cell receptor beta chains below all came from one sample that was sequenced in a study of CD8 T cells in Susac syndrome. With random hexamers, about 0.5 to 1 ug RNA was reverse transcribed. Via MiXCR, TCRdb re-called the immunoSEQ multiplex PCR reads, giving one row per CDR3 protein. The data show roughly 80,000 distinct CDR3 sequences, around 94% seen once. Sequenced sample: CD8+ T cells from PBMCs. The source of these receptors is a human donor with Susac syndrome.

The chain employs TRBV6-4 and TRBJ2-1, with D tentatively TRBD1 (6 bases). The length of the CDR3 is 13 residues. Germline CDR1 reads MRHNA; CDR2 reads SNTAGT. V gave up 6 bases and J gave up 8 bases, with 14 bases separating them. CDR3 sequence (DNA): TGTGCCAGCAGCTTTACTGAGGGGGATGAGCAGTTCTTC. This encodes CASSFTEGDEQFF.

The rearrangement joins TRBV11-3 to TRBJ2-7; 9 bases agree with TRBD1. CDR1 and CDR2 (germline): SGHNT, YENEEA. The CDR3 contains 15 residues. The junction had 10 bases not matched to a gene; V was cut back by 5 bases and J by 5 bases. This CDR3 is CASSLTAGTGNEQYF. The CDR3 bases are TGTGCCAGCAGCCTAACGGCCGGGACAGGGAACGAGCAGTACTTC. The full variable domain, rest sourced from reference TRBV11-3 and TRBJ2-7, is EAGVVQSPRYKIIEKKQPVAFWCNPISGHNTLYWYLQNLGQGPELLIRYENEEAVDDSQLPKDRFSAERLKGVDSTLKIQPAELGDSAVYLCASSLTAGTGNEQYFGPGTRLTVT.

This sequence joins TRBV7-9 and TRBJ1-2; unclear D gene. V was trimmed by 1 base and J by 4 bases, leaving 13 bases between them. The CDR3 contains 15 residues. Germline CDR1 is SEHNR and CDR2 is FQNEAQ (reference sequence). CDR3 region: CASSLVEVLSYGYTF. The DNA of the CDR3 is TGTGCCAGCAGCTTAGTGGAGGTTCTTAGCTATGGCTACACCTTC.

The V and J genes are TRBV7-9 and TRBJ2-5; 9 positions match TRBD2. With 1 base clipped from V and 7 bases from J, the junction kept 13 bases outside the gene matches. CDR1 is SEHNR and CDR2 is FQNEAQ in the germline V gene (reference sequence). CDR3 length equals 17 residues. CDR3 in amino acids: CASSLEIGLAYHRTQYF. The CDR3, as DNA: TGTGCCAGCAGCTTAGAAATCGGACTAGCGTACCATAGGACCCAGTACTTC.

This clonotype was observed once. The rearrangement links TRBV28 to TRBJ2-7; D not certain. The V end was cut by 6 bases, the J end by 4 bases, with 10 bases between. This CDR3 comprises 12 residues. The germline CDR1 and CDR2 sequences are MDHEN and SYDVKM. The CDR3 region is CASSADMYEQYF. CDR3 coding DNA: TGTGCCAGCAGCGCCGACATGTACGAGCAGTACTTC.

The V gene is TRBV24-1, the J gene TRBJ2-2; no firm D call. V was trimmed by 4 bases and J by 3 bases, leaving 5 bases between them. CDR1 and CDR2 from the germline V gene are KGHDR and SFDVKD. The CDR3 sequence is 13 residues long. CDR3 sequence reads: CATSEEYTGELFF. The CDR3 coding sequence is TGTGCCACCAGTGAAGAATACACCGGGGAGCTGTTTTTT.

This clonotype appeared a single time. This rearrangement joins TRBV23-1 to TRBJ2-6; D may be TRBD2 (5 bases). TRBV23-1 is an open reading frame, and its role is uncertain. The CDR3 runs to 20 residues. Deletions cut 0 bases from V and 0 bases from J, with 18 bases between. As DNA, the CDR3 is TGCGCCAGCAGTCAATCGCGGGCAGGCTTCTCTCTCTCTGGGGCCAACGTCCTGACTTTC. Translated: CASSQSRAGFSLSGANVLTF.

CDR3 nucleotides: TGTGCCAGCGGGACAGGGGTGGCAGATACGCAGTATTTT. Protein: CASGTGVADTQYF. The chain joins TRBV9 to TRBJ2-3; 10 bases match TRBD1. With 7 bases clipped from V and 4 bases from J, the junction kept 3 bases outside the gene matches. The CDR3 is 13 amino acids. Germline V gives CDR1 SGDLS, CDR2 YYNGEE. Full variable domain (outside the CDR3, taken from reference TRBV9 and TRBJ2-3): DSGVTQTPKHLITATGQRVTLRCSPRSGDLSVYWYQQSLDQGLQFLIQYYNGEERAKGNILERFSAQQFPDLHSELNLSSLELGDSALYFCASGTGVADTQYFGPGTRLTVL.

The J gene is TRBJ1-1, the V gene TRBV12-3 or TRBV12-4, with TRBD1 as a possible D gene (5 bases). Trimming removed 5 bases from V and 4 bases from J, with 14 bases in between. The CDR3 covers 14 residues. In DNA, the CDR3 is TGTGCCAGCAGTGTTGCTGCGGGGGTCACTGAAGCTTTCTTT. Encoded protein: CASSVAAGVTEAFF.

V gene TRBV2 combines with J gene TRBJ2-4, with 7 bases fitting TRBD2. CDR3 length equals 13 residues. Germline V CDR1 and CDR2: SNHLY, FYNNEI. V trimming: 11 bases; J trimming: 9 bases; junction bases outside the gene matches: 13. In nucleotides, the CDR3 is TGTGCCTGGGGAGAAGGGAGGGAGAGCATTCAGTACTTC. It encodes CAWGEGRESIQYF.

V and J are TRBV7-6 and TRBJ2-1; D may correspond to TRBD1 or TRBD2 (5 bases each). CDR1 is SGHVS and CDR2 is FNYEAQ in the germline V gene. The CDR3 spans 15 residues. Deletions cut 5 bases from V and 3 bases from J, with 14 bases between. The CDR3 sequence is CASSPRDGYYNEQFF. As DNA, the CDR3 is TGTGCCAGCAGCCCCCGGGACGGGTACTACAATGAGCAGTTCTTC.

This chain connects TRBV7-9 to TRBJ1-2; D might be TRBD1 (6 bases). There are 15 residues in the CDR3. The ends were cut back, 1 base at V and 3 bases at J, with 12 bases in the middle. The germline gives CDR1 SEHNR, CDR2 FQNEAQ (reference sequence). The CDR3 coding sequence is TGTGCCAGCAGCTTAGGGCGGGACATCTACTATGGCTACACCTTC. This encodes CASSLGRDIYYGYTF.

The chain is built from TRBV19 and TRBJ2-5; no firm D call. The CDR3 spans 13 residues. V was trimmed by 2 bases and J by 4 bases, leaving 8 bases between them. CDR1 is LNHDA, CDR2 SQIVND, per germline (reference sequence). CDR3: CASSIKHGETQYF. The DNA of the CDR3 is TGTGCCAGTAGTATAAAACATGGAGAGACCCAGTACTTC.

The rearrangement joins TRBV6-6 to TRBJ2-4; D gene unclear. Trimming took off 2 bases at V and 7 bases at J, with 6 bases between the two ends. The CDR3 covers 12 residues. CDR1 and CDR2 from the germline V gene are MNHNY and SVGAGI (reference sequence). Written as DNA, the CDR3 is TGTGCCAGCAGTTACGGCGCGAACATTCAGTACTTC. This codes for CASSYGANIQYF.

The gene calls are TRBV2 and TRBJ2-7; tentatively, D is TRBD2 (5 bases). CDR1 is SNHLY and CDR2 is FYNNEI in the germline V gene. This CDR3 spans 17 amino acids. V was shortened by 0 bases and J by 3 bases, with 18 bases between the two germline ends. CDR3 sequence reads: CASSEALRVSAVYEQYF. In nucleotides, the CDR3 is TGTGCCAGCAGTGAAGCGCTTCGGGTTAGCGCGGTCTACGAGCAGTACTTC.

The genes are TRBV9 and TRBJ1-3; D is possibly TRBD1 (5 bases). V was pared by 4 bases and J by 4 bases, with 15 bases between. CDR1 is SGDLS, CDR2 YYNGEE, per germline. This CDR3 comprises 15 residues. The CDR3 loop is CASSTAGGPGNTIYF. In nucleotides, the CDR3 is TGTGCCAGCAGCACGGCGGGGGGTCCAGGAAACACCATATATTTT.

The J gene is TRBJ1-6, the V gene TRBV9; the match to TRBD1 covers 7 bases. CDR1 is SGDLS and CDR2 is YYNGEE in the germline V gene. CDR3 size: 16 residues. Losses at the gene ends were 4 bases for V and 7 bases for J; bases not matched to a gene: 11. The CDR3 nucleotides are TGTGCCAGCAGCCCCCAACAGGGGAACAGAAATTCACCCCTCCACTTT. Its protein product is CASSPQQGNRNSPLHF.

The chain recombines TRBV7-6 with TRBJ2-7; D is uncertain. The CDR3 has 13 residues. Trimming removed 0 bases from V and 5 bases from J, with 8 bases in between. Per germline, CDR1 SGHVS and CDR2 FNYEAQ. Here the CDR3 DNA reads TGTGCCAGCAGCTTAGCTAAGGGTAACGAGCAGTACTTC. The encoded protein is CASSLAKGNEQYF.

The rearrangement uses TRBV19 and TRBJ1-5, with a weak D call TRBD1 (5 bases). CDR1 is LNHDA, CDR2 SQIVND, per germline (reference sequence). The V gene lost 5 bases and the J gene lost 1 base, with 15 bases spanning the gap. This CDR3 is built from 16 residues. The CDR3 protein is CASSSHFRDSNQPQHF. The CDR3 DNA reads as TGTGCCAGTAGTTCCCACTTCCGGGACAGCAATCAGCCCCAGCATTTT.

The V and J genes are TRBV7-9 and TRBJ2-5, with D perhaps TRBD1 (5 bases). Germline assignment: CDR1 SEHNR and CDR2 FQNEAQ (reference sequence). Trimming cost V 0 bases and J 5 bases, with 13 bases left between them. This CDR3 has 15 amino acids. CDR3 amino acids: CASSLASRVRETQYF. Written as DNA, the CDR3 is TGTGCCAGCAGCTTAGCAAGCAGGGTCCGGGAGACCCAGTACTTC.

The chain combines TRBV12-3 or TRBV12-4 with TRBJ2-1; D remains ambiguous. With 7 bases removed from V and 8 bases from J, the gap between germline ends came to 24 bases. The CDR3 is 16 amino acids. CDR3 sequence (DNA): TGTGCCAGCAACCCTCCCGGACCCACCGCCTTGGATGAGCAGTTCTTC. It translates to CASNPPGPTALDEQFF.